A selection of T cell receptor beta chains follows, all from one sample in a study of blood T cell repertoires in COVID-19. The protocol was immunoSEQ multiplex PCR, while the TCRdb copy is restricted to in-frame clones and leaves out a portion. Seen here are 90,000 to 150,000 clones, approximately 85% observed once, and the top ten hold 9.5% to 13%. Sequenced material: peripheral blood. The receptors come from a man older than 75 with acute or convalescent COVID-19. CDR3s include the opening cysteine and the closing phenylalanine or tryptophan. The D gene is left open where the match is weak.

v_gene	d_gene	j_gene	CDR3aa	CDR3nt
TRBV29-1	TRBD1	TRBJ2-7	CSVEVPGQGFYEQYF	TGCAGCGTTGAAGTACCGGGACAGGGTTTCTACGAGCAGTACTTC
TRBV3-1/TRBV3-2	-	TRBJ2-7	CASSQRASRYEQYF	TGTGCCAGCAGCCAAAGAGCTTCTAGATACGAGCAGTACTTC
TRBV11-2	TRBD2	TRBJ2-1	CASKPSGRNEQFF	TGTGCCAGCAAGCCTAGCGGGAGAAATGAGCAGTTCTTC
TRBV5-1	TRBD1	TRBJ2-1	CASSGQAGSYNEQFF	TGCGCCAGCAGCGGACAGGCAGGCTCCTACAATGAGCAGTTCTTC
TRBV5-1	-	TRBJ2-5	CASSLGGLETQYF	TGCGCCAGCAGCTTGGGGGGGCTGGAGACCCAGTACTTC
TRBV27	TRBD1	TRBJ2-7	CASSYHLTGGKYEQYF	TGTGCCAGCAGTTACCATCTGACAGGGGGCAAGTACGAGCAGTACTTC
TRBV6-5	TRBD1	TRBJ1-2	CASSYDETGGGYTF	TGTGCCAGCAGTTACGATGAGACAGGGGGGGGCTACACCTTC
TRBV7-2	-	TRBJ2-7	CASSLGRYGGDRQYF	TGTGCCAGCAGCTTAGGTCGTTATGGCGGAGATCGACAGTACTTC
TRBV27	-	TRBJ1-5	CASSSIGDPQHF	TGTGCCAGCAGTTCGATCGGAGACCCCCAGCATTTT
TRBV24-1	TRBD2	TRBJ2-5	CATSDGTIAQETQYF	TGTGCCACCAGTGACGGGACTATAGCACAAGAGACCCAGTACTTC
TRBV3-1/TRBV3-2	-	TRBJ1-1	CASSRKDRSEAFF	TGTGCCAGCAGCCGAAAGGACAGATCTGAAGCTTTCTTT
TRBV27	-	TRBJ2-5	CASSYRRGQETQYF	TGTGCCAGCAGTTACCGACGGGGACAAGAGACCCAGTACTTC
TRBV5-1	TRBD1	TRBJ2-7	CASSENRGPGREQYF	TGCGCCAGCAGCGAGAACAGGGGGCCTGGCAGGGAGCAGTACTTC
TRBV7-2	TRBD2	TRBJ2-1	CATPPLAGGIYNEQFF	TGTGCCACCCCCCCCCTGGCGGGAGGGATCTACAATGAGCAGTTCTTC
TRBV6-5	-	TRBJ2-7	CASSYGQGGDEQYF	TGTGCCAGCAGTTACGGCCAGGGGGGAGACGAGCAGTACTTC
TRBV7-2	TRBD2	TRBJ2-7	CASSLGPAGTSGRVYF	TGTGCCAGCAGCTTGGGCCCTGCCGGGACTAGCGGCAGGGTGTACTTC
TRBV7-2	TRBD2	TRBJ2-5	CASSLGTSARQYF	TGTGCCAGCAGCTTAGGGACTAGCGCCCGACAGTACTTC
TRBV19	-	TRBJ1-6	CATQASPNSPLHF	TGTGCCACCCAAGCCTCGCCCAATTCACCCCTCCACTTT
TRBV12-3/TRBV12-4	TRBD1	TRBJ1-5	CASSSGGQPQHF	TGTGCCAGCAGTTCAGGGGGTCAGCCCCAGCATTTT
TRBV3-1/TRBV3-2	-	TRBJ1-3	CASSQLQGSGNTIYF	TGTGCCAGCAGCCAACTACAGGGATCTGGAAACACCATATATTTT
TRBV3-1/TRBV3-2	-	TRBJ1-5	CASSQDLSGLAQHF	TGTGCCAGCAGCCAAGATTTATCCGGCCTAGCCCAGCATTTT
TRBV5-4	TRBD2	TRBJ2-3	CASSFPGTSGGGDTQYF	TGTGCCAGCAGCTTCCCTGGGACTAGCGGGGGGGGAGATACGCAGTATTTT
TRBV6-1	TRBD1	TRBJ1-5	CASSGGQGSNQPQHF	TGTGCCAGCAGTGGGGGACAGGGGAGCAATCAGCCCCAGCATTTT
TRBV6-5	TRBD1	TRBJ2-1	CASTGQGTNEQFF	TGTGCCAGCACAGGACAGGGGACTAATGAGCAGTTCTTC
TRBV7-8	TRBD1	TRBJ1-1	CASSLGQGVVFGTEAFF	TGTGCCAGCAGCTTAGGACAGGGTGTTGTTTTTGGCACTGAAGCTTTCTTT
TRBV28	TRBD1	TRBJ1-2	CASSFAFNRGRYTF	TGTGCCAGCAGTTTTGCTTTCAACAGGGGAAGGTACACCTTC